Each of the 32 T cell receptor beta chains below was sequenced from the same sample in a study of neurological immune-mediated disorders. Using its own MiXCR run on the 5' RACE reads, TCRdb lists one record per CDR3 protein. The sample consists of roughly 66,000 distinct CDR3 sequences, approximately 4.6% of them appearing once. Input material: PBMCs. These TCRs come from a woman in her 70s with multiple sclerosis.

The J gene is TRBJ2-7, the V gene TRBV20-1; 8 nucleotides match TRBD1. The V gene end was trimmed by 1 base and the J gene end by 2 bases; junction bases not matched to a gene: 10. Germline-derived CDR1 and CDR2 are DFQATT and SNEGSKA (reference sequence). CDR3 size: 16 residues. The CDR3 DNA sequence: TGCAGTGCTAGAGTGCCCTACAGGGGGTCCGCCTACGAGCAGTACTTC. It yields the protein CSARVPYRGSAYEQYF.

There are many counts of this clonotype. The chain employs TRBV15 and TRBJ2-3, with 12 bases lining up with TRBD1. Germline CDR1 is LNHNV and CDR2 is YYDKDF (reference sequence). The ends lost 5 bases at V and 4 bases at J; junction bases unmatched: 4. The CDR3 sequence is 15 residues long. CDR3 nucleotides: TGTGCCACCAGCGGCCGGGACAGGGGGCCAGATACGCAGTATTTT. As protein: CATSGRDRGPDTQYF. Drawing the rest from reference TRBV15 and TRBJ2-3, the complete variable domain is DAMVIQNPRYQVTQFGKPVTLSCSQTLNHNVMYWYQQKSSQAPKLLFHYYDKDFNNEADTPDNFQSRRPNTSFCFLDIRSPGLGDTAMYLCATSGRDRGPDTQYFGPGTRLTVL.

This clonotype showed up many times. The chain uses TRBV29-1 and TRBJ1-2; maybe TRBD1 (5 bases). Germline V gene lookup returns CDR1 SQVTM and CDR2 ANQGSEA. This CDR3 is 18 amino acids long. Trimming removed 5 bases from V and 6 bases from J, with 31 bases in between. The CDR3 is CSVTRDTRTGLRGDGYTF. CDR3 nucleotides: TGCAGCGTTACCAGGGATACGAGAACGGGGCTAAGAGGGGATGGCTACACCTTC.

This clonotype was counted only a few times. This chain uses TRBV9 with TRBJ2-7; D is undetermined. V gave up 0 bases and J gave up 0 bases, with 7 bases separating them. The CDR3 has 14 residues. The V gene's germline CDR1 is SGDLS and CDR2 YYNGEE. The chain's CDR3 is CASSVVGSSYEQYF. CDR3 bases: TGTGCCAGCAGCGTAGTTGGTAGCTCCTACGAGCAGTACTTC.

This clonotype was observed at least ten times. This chain connects TRBV12-3 or TRBV12-4 to TRBJ1-2; tentative D call: TRBD1 (6 bases). V shed 3 bases and J shed 6 bases, with 14 bases lying between them. The CDR3 spans 14 residues. The CDR3 loop reads CASSFGRGQDGYTF. The CDR3 nucleotides read TGTGCCAGCAGTTTTGGACGGGGGCAGGATGGCTACACCTTC.

There are many counts of this clonotype. The chain joins TRBV4-3 to TRBJ2-3, with no clear D. This CDR3 is built from 14 residues. Germline assignment: CDR1 LGHNA and CDR2 YSLEER. The V gene lost 0 bases and the J gene lost 1 base, with 5 bases spanning the gap. For the CDR3, the DNA is TGCGCCAGCAGCCAAGAGTGGGGCACAGATACGCAGTATTTT. It encodes CASSQEWGTDTQYF.

This clonotype was seen at least ten times. The chain links TRBV20-1 to TRBJ2-2, with D perhaps matching TRBD1 or TRBD2 (5 bases each). Germline V gives CDR1 DFQATT, CDR2 SNEGSKA (reference sequence). The V end was cut by 6 bases, the J end by 6 bases, with 20 bases between. This CDR3 comprises 15 residues. In DNA form, the CDR3 reads TGCAGTGCGCGCCCAGACCAGGGACCTGCCGGGGAGCTGTTTTTT. This gives the protein CSARPDQGPAGELFF.

The chain combines TRBV12-3 or TRBV12-4 with TRBJ1-1; TRBD1 aligns across 7 bases. V shed 4 bases and J 4 bases; nucleotides not matched to a gene: 3. This CDR3 is built from 13 residues. DNA for the CDR3: TGTGCCAGCAGTTGGACAGGACTCACTGAAGCTTTCTTT. It codes for CASSWTGLTEAFF.

This clonotype was seen at least ten times. The chain uses TRBV29-1 and TRBJ1-1; D gene unclear. Germline CDR1 SQVTM, CDR2 ANQGSEA. The CDR3 is 14 residues long. The V gene lost 6 bases and the J gene lost 1 base, with 15 bases spanning the gap. CDR3 protein: CSVDVSLGNTEAFF. The CDR3 DNA reads TGCAGCGTGGACGTGAGCCTAGGGAACACTGAAGCTTTCTTT.

This clonotype was counted many times. This chain links TRBV7-2 with TRBJ2-7; D gene uncertain. From germline, CDR1 is SGHTA and CDR2 FQGNSA. Trimming left V 5 bases short and J 3 bases short, with 14 bases between. The CDR3 runs 14 residues. The CDR3 nucleotides are TGTGCCAGCAGCCCATCCTTTGGGGACTACGAGCAGTACTTC. Translated, it gives CASSPSFGDYEQYF.

This clonotype has a count of ten or more. The J gene is TRBJ2-1, the V gene TRBV3-1; TRBD2 matches 11 bases. With 3 bases clipped from V and 0 bases from J, the junction kept 13 bases outside the gene matches. This CDR3 is built from 20 residues. CDR1 and CDR2 from the germline V gene are LGHDT and YNNKEL (reference sequence). The CDR3 here is CASSHAESLSGRGSYNEQFF. The DNA of the CDR3 is TGTGCCAGCAGCCATGCCGAGTCCCTTAGCGGGAGGGGCTCCTACAATGAGCAGTTCTTC.

This clonotype was counted at least ten times. The V and J genes are TRBV20-1 and TRBJ2-2, with 7 bases identical to TRBD1. Germline CDR1 DFQATT, CDR2 SNEGSKA (reference sequence). The V segment lost 3 bases and the J segment 4 bases; nucleotides outside the gene matches: 5. This CDR3 has 14 residues. The CDR3 DNA reads as TGCAGTGCTAGCCCAGGGACAGCCACCGGGGAGCTGTTTTTT. It is translated as CSASPGTATGELFF.

The V call is TRBV20-1, the J call TRBJ2-5, with TRBD2 as a possible D gene (5 bases). CDR3 size: 13 residues. Germline values: CDR1 DFQATT, CDR2 SNEGSKA (reference sequence). Trimming removed 3 bases at V and 5 bases at J, with 13 bases between. This chain's CDR3 is CSARLRAWETQYF. DNA of the CDR3: TGCAGTGCTAGGTTGAGGGCGTGGGAGACCCAGTACTTC.

The chain couples TRBV29-1 to TRBJ2-5; 9 bases align to TRBD2. Germline trimming cut 7 bases from V and 1 base from J; bases unmatched to any gene: 10. CDR1 and CDR2 (germline): SQVTM, ANQGSEA. The CDR3 is made up of 15 amino acids. The CDR3 region is CSGVAGGPRQETQYF. Written as DNA, the CDR3 is TGCAGCGGGGTCGCGGGAGGGCCTCGCCAAGAGACCCAGTACTTC.

This clonotype was recorded many times. The V and J genes are TRBV30 and TRBJ1-2; D is possibly TRBD1 (5 bases). V lost 6 bases and J lost 1, with 12 bases in between. The CDR3 contains 13 residues. Germline V gene data show CDR1 as GTSNPN and CDR2 as SVGIG (reference sequence). CDR3 amino acids: CACPGRNNYGYTF. CDR3 DNA sequence: TGTGCCTGTCCGGGACGGAATAACTATGGCTACACCTTC. Based on the CDR3 plus reference TRBV30 and TRBJ1-2, the full variable domain is SQTIHQWPATLVQPVGSPLSLECTVEGTSNPNLYWYRQAAGRGLQLLFYSVGIGQISSEVPQNLSASRPQDRQFILSSKKLLLSDSGFYLCACPGRNNYGYTFGSGTRLTVV.

This clonotype was observed many times. The rearrangement uses TRBV20-1 and TRBJ2-7, with 8 bases matching TRBD2. This CDR3 has 14 amino acids. V shed 5 bases and J 3 bases; nucleotides not matched to a gene: 9. CDR1 and CDR2 (germline): DFQATT, SNEGSKA (reference sequence). CDR3 nucleotide sequence: TGCAGTGCTCATACTAGCGGAGCGAACTACGAGCAGTACTTC. Protein sequence: CSAHTSGANYEQYF.

The sample holds many counts of this clonotype. CDR3 sequence reads: CASRPTGGDNEQFF. Written as DNA, the CDR3 is TGTGCCAGCAGACCCACGGGAGGGGACAATGAGCAGTTCTTC. This chain uses TRBV6-2 or TRBV6-3 with TRBJ2-1, with 8 nucleotides matching TRBD2. Germline trimming cut 6 bases from V and 5 bases from J; bases unmatched to any gene: 6. Per the germline V gene, CDR1 is MNHEY and CDR2 is SVGEGT. This CDR3 comprises 14 residues.

There are many counts of this clonotype. The chain is built from TRBV7-2 and TRBJ1-5; no definite D call. The CDR3 runs 14 residues. V shed 0 bases and J shed 5 bases, with 8 bases lying between them. The germline V gene has CDR1 SGHTA and CDR2 FQGNSA. Written as DNA, the CDR3 is TGTGCCAGCAGCTTAGCGGTCGGGGATCAGCCCCAGCATTTT. This codes for CASSLAVGDQPQHF. Variable domain in full (rest from reference TRBV7-2 and TRBJ1-5): GAGVSQSPSNKVTEKGKDVELRCDPISGHTALYWYRQSLGQGLEFLIYFQGNSAPDKSGLPSDRFSAERTGGSVSTLTIQRTQQEDSAVYLCASSLAVGDQPQHFGDGTRLSIL.

Ten or more counts support this clonotype. The chain carries TRBV7-2 and TRBJ2-1; 8 bases are a match to TRBD2. The J segment lost 10 bases and the V segment lost 4 bases, leaving 9 bases of the junction unmatched. In germline, CDR1 is SGHTA, CDR2 FQGNSA. CDR3 length equals 14 residues. CDR3 residues: CASSSEAGAREQFF. The CDR3 DNA reads as TGTGCCAGCAGCTCCGAAGCGGGAGCCCGCGAGCAGTTCTTC.

This clonotype was seen at least ten times. The rearrangement links TRBV29-1 to TRBJ2-1; 12 positions agree with TRBD2. The CDR3 totals 13 residues. The V gene's germline CDR1 is SQVTM and CDR2 ANQGSEA. J lost 6 bases, V lost 4 bases, and 1 base had no gene match. The CDR3 coding sequence is TGCAGCGTTGGGACTAGCGGGACCAATGAGCAGTTCTTC. This codes for CSVGTSGTNEQFF.

This clonotype has ten or more counts. The V and J genes are TRBV5-1 and TRBJ2-1; possible D gene TRBD2, 6 bases. The length of the CDR3 is 13 residues. Germline V gene lookup returns CDR1 SGHRS and CDR2 YFSETQ. Trimming stripped 4 bases from V and 8 bases from J, with 13 bases between. The CDR3 sequence: CASSDGTWDEQFF. The CDR3 DNA reads as TGCGCCAGCAGCGATGGGACTTGGGATGAGCAGTTCTTC.

This clonotype was seen repeatedly, ten times or more. The V call is TRBV7-9, the J call TRBJ2-3; no clear D gene. V lost 5 bases and J 0 bases, leaving 6 bases between the germline ends. The CDR3 spans 13 residues. From germline, CDR1 is SEHNR and CDR2 FQNEAQ (reference sequence). The CDR3 region is CASSRPSTDTQYF. The CDR3 bases are TGTGCCAGCAGCCGACCTAGCACAGATACGCAGTATTTT.

This clonotype was seen at least ten times. The gene calls are TRBV7-2 and TRBJ2-1; TRBD2 matches 16 bases. J was trimmed by 3 bases and V by 5 bases; bases with no gene match: 4. Germline V gives CDR1 SGHTA, CDR2 FQGNSA. The CDR3 consists of 17 residues. The CDR3 DNA reads TGTGCCAGCAGCCAGGGACTAGCGGGAGGGATCTACAATGAGCAGTTCTTC. Amino acids: CASSQGLAGGIYNEQFF.

The rearrangement joins TRBV20-1 to TRBJ2-2, with D perhaps TRBD2 (7 bases). CDR1 is DFQATT and CDR2 is SNEGSKA in the germline V gene (reference sequence). V was clipped by 4 bases and J by 6 bases, with 18 bases between them. The CDR3 runs to 15 residues. Here the CDR3 DNA reads TGCAGTGCTACTGGGGGCGGGAGTCCTGCCGGGGAGCTGTTTTTT. Its translation is CSATGGGSPAGELFF.

This clonotype was seen at least ten times. The chain recombines TRBV4-1 with TRBJ1-2; weak D call: TRBD1 (5 bases). Germline lookup yields CDR1 MGHRA and CDR2 YSYEKL. The CDR3 totals 16 residues. Trimming removed 1 base at V and 6 bases at J, with 18 bases between. CDR3 in amino acids: CASSQGGYPAADGYTF. Here the CDR3 DNA reads TGCGCCAGCAGCCAAGGGGGCTACCCCGCGGCGGATGGCTACACCTTC.

This clonotype was seen a few times. The rearrangement joins TRBV4-3 to TRBJ2-7, with D perhaps matching TRBD1 or TRBD2 (5 bases each). This CDR3 spans 16 amino acids. Germline-derived CDR1 and CDR2 are LGHNA and YSLEER. The ends were cut back, 1 base at V and 0 bases at J, with 13 bases in the middle. CDR3: CASSQVSGTASYEQYF. CDR3 nucleotide sequence: TGCGCCAGCAGCCAAGTAAGTGGGACGGCCTCCTACGAGCAGTACTTC.

This clonotype was recorded many times. CDR3 amino acids: CASSRDNEQFF. The CDR3 region has the DNA TGTGCCAGCAGCCGTGACAATGAGCAGTTCTTC. This chain joins TRBV12-3 or TRBV12-4 and TRBJ2-1, with unresolved D. Trimming removed 6 bases at V and 5 bases at J, with 5 bases between. The CDR3 consists of 11 residues.

The sample holds many counts of this clonotype. The chain has TRBV20-1 and TRBJ1-5; unclear D gene. Germline lookup yields CDR1 DFQATT and CDR2 SNEGSKA (reference sequence). Between the trimmed V and J ends, which lost 0 bases and 7 bases, there was a span of 13 bases. The CDR3 runs 14 residues. The CDR3 reads CSAREGLSRQPQHF. CDR3 DNA: TGCAGTGCTAGAGAAGGACTGTCGAGACAGCCCCAGCATTTT.

This clonotype was observed at least ten times. The V call is TRBV5-5, the J call TRBJ2-2, with a weak D call TRBD1 (6 bases). Germline V CDR1 and CDR2: SGHKS, YYEKEE (reference sequence). The V end lost 1 base, the J end lost 0 bases, and 10 bases lay between the germline ends. The CDR3 length is 16 residues. The CDR3 DNA sequence: TGTGCCAGCAGCTTGATCGGGACAACGAACACCGGGGAGCTGTTTTTT. This codes for CASSLIGTTNTGELFF.

This clonotype was found many times. The rearrangement links TRBV11-2 to TRBJ2-1; D ambiguous. This CDR3 contains 11 residues. Trimming removed 5 bases at V and 15 bases at J, with 14 bases between. Germline V gene lookup returns CDR1 SGHAT and CDR2 FQNNGV. The DNA of the CDR3 is TGTGCCAGCAGCGCTGACTGGGTCGGGTTCTTC. It translates to CASSADWVGFF. Supplemented by reference TRBV11-2 and TRBJ2-1, the full variable domain reads EAGVAQSPRYKIIEKRQSVAFWCNPISGHATLYWYQQILGQGPKLLIQFQNNGVVDDSQLPKDRFSAERLKGVDSTLKIQPAKLEDSAVYLCASSADWVGFFGPGTRLTVL.

Ten or more counts support this clonotype. The CDR3 DNA is TGTGCCAGCAGCTTAGAGACAGGGGGCGTCAACTATGGCTACACCTTC. Translated: CASSLETGGVNYGYTF. The gene calls are TRBV5-6 and TRBJ1-2, with 10 bases fitting TRBD1. V lost 2 bases and J lost 2; bases outside the gene matches: 6. The germline gives CDR1 SGHDT, CDR2 YYEEEE. The CDR3 is made up of 16 amino acids.

On this clonotype itself: Compared with germline, one end of the junction differs, possibly owing to a read error. The genes are TRBV12-3 or TRBV12-4 and TRBJ2-3, with D unresolved. This CDR3 has 11 residues. CDR3 nucleotide sequence: TGTGTCAGCAGTTTCGGAGATACGCAGTATTTT. This translates into CVSSFGDTQYF.